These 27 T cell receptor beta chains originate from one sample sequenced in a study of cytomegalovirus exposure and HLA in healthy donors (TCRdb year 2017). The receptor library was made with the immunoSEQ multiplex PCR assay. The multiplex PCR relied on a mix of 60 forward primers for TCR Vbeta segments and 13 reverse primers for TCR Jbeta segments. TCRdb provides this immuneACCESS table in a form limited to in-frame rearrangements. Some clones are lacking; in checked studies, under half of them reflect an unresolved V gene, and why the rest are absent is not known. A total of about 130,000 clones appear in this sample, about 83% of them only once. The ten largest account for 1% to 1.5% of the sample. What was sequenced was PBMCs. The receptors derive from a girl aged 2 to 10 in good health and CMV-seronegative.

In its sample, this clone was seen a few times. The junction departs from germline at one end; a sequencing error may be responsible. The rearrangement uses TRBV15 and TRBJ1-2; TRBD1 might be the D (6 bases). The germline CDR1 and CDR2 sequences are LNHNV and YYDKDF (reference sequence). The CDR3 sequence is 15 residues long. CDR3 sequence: CATRREQQGPYGYTF. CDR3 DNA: TGTGCCACCAGGAGAGAACAACAGGGTCCCTATGGCTACACCTTC.

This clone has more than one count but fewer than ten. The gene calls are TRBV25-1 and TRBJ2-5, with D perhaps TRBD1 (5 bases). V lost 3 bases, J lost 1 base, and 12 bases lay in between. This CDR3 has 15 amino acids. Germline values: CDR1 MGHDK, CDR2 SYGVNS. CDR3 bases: TGTGCCAGCAGTGAGGCCAGGGTGGCCCAAGAGACCCAGTACTTC. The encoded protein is CASSEARVAQETQYF.

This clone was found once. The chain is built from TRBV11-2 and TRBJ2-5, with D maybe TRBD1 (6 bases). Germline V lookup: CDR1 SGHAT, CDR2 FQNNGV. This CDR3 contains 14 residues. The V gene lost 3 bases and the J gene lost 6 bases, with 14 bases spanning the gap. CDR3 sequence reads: CASSFKYREQTQYF. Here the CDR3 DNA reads TGTGCCAGCAGCTTCAAATACAGGGAACAGACCCAGTACTTC.

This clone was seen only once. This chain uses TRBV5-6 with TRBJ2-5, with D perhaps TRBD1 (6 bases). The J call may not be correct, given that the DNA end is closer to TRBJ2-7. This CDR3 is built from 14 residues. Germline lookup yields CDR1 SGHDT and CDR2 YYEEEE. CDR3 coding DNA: TGTGCCAGCGGATACAGGGTTGGCTCCTACGAGCAGTACTTC. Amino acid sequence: CASGYRVGSYEQYF.

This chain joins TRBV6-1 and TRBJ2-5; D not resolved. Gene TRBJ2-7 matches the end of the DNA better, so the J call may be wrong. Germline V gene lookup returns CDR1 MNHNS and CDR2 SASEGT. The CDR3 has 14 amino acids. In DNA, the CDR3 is TGTGCCAGCAGTGGTTTTGGGGACTCCTACGAGCAGTACTTC. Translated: CASSGFGDSYEQYF.

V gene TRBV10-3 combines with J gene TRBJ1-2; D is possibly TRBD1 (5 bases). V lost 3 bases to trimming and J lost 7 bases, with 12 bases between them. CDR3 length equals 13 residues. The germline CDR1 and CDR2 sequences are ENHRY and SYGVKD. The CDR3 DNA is TGTGCCATCAGTGACAGGGAATTGGCTGGCTACACCTTC. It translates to CAISDRELAGYTF.

This CDR3 reads CASSLSQVAFF. The CDR3 DNA is TGTGCCAGCAGCTTATCACAGGTTGCCTTCTTT. V usage is TRBV7-9 and J usage is TRBJ1-1; perhaps TRBD1 as D (5 bases). The V end was cut by 2 bases, the J end by 14 bases, with 12 bases between. The CDR3 length is 11 residues. In germline, CDR1 is SEHNR, CDR2 FQNEAQ (reference sequence).

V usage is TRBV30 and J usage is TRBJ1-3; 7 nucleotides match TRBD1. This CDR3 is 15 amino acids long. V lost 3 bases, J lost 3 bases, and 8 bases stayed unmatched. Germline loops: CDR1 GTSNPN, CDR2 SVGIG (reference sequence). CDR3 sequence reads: CAWRGDRLHGNTIYF. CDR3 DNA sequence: TGTGCCTGGAGGGGGGACAGACTACATGGAAACACCATATATTTT.

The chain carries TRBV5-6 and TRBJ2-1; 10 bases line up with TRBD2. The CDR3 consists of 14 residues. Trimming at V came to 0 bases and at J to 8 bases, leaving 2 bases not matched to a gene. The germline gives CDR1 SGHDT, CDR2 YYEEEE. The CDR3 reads CASSLVLAGDEQFF. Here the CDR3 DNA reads TGTGCCAGCAGCTTGGTCCTAGCGGGGGATGAGCAGTTCTTC.

The CDR3 DNA reads as TGCAGCGTTATTCAGGCGTCTGCAGAAAAACTGTTTTTT. It specifies CSVIQASAEKLFF. The chain combines TRBV29-1 with TRBJ1-4; D remains ambiguous. Trimming cost V 5 bases and J 8 bases, with 15 bases left between them. From germline, CDR1 is SQVTM and CDR2 ANQGSEA. There are 13 residues in the CDR3.

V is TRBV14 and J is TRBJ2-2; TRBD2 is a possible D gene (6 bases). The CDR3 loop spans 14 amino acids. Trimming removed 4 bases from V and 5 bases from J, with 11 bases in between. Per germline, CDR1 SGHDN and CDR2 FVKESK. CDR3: CASSLLGGTGELFF. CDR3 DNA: TGTGCCAGCAGCCTTTTGGGGGGAACCGGGGAGCTGTTTTTT.

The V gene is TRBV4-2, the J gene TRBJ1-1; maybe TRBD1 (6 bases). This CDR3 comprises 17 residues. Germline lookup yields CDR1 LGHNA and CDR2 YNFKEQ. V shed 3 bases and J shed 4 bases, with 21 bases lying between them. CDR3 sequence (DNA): TGTGCCAGCAGCCATCACCTTGGTGGGAGGGGGGGCACTGAAGCTTTCTTT. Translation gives CASSHHLGGRGGTEAFF.

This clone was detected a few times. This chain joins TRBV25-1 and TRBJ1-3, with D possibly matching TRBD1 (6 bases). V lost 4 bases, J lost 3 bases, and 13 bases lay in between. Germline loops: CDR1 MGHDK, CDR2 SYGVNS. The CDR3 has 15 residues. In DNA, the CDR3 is TGTGCCAGCAGTGCCCAGGGGATCAGTGGAAACACCATATATTTT. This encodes CASSAQGISGNTIYF.

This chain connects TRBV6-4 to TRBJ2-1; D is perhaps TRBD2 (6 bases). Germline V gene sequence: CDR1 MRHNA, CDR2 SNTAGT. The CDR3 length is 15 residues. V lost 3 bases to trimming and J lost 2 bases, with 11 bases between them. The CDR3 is CASSETGTAYNEQFF. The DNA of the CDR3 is TGTGCCAGCAGTGAGACGGGGACTGCCTACAATGAGCAGTTCTTC.

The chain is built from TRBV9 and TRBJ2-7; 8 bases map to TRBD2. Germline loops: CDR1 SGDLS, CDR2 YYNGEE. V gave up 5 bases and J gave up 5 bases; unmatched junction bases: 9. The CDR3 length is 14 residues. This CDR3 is CASSRAGTSDEQYF. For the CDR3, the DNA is TGTGCCAGCAGTCGCGCCGGGACTAGTGACGAGCAGTACTTC.

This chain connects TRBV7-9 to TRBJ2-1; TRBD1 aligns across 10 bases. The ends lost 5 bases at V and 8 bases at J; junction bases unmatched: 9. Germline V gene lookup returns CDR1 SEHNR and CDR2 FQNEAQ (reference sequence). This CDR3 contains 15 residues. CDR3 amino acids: CASSQGTGVIDEQFF. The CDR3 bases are TGTGCCAGCAGCCAAGGGACAGGGGTGATCGATGAGCAGTTCTTC.

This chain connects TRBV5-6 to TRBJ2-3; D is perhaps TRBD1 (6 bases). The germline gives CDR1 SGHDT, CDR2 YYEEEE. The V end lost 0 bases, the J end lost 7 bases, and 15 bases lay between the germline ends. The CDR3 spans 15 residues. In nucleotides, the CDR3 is TGTGCCAGCAGCTTGGCCTTGGGACAACTAAATACGCAGTATTTT. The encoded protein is CASSLALGQLNTQYF.

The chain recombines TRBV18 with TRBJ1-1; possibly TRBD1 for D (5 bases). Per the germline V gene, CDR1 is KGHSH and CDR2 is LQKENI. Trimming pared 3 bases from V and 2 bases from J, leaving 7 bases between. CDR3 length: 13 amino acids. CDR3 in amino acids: CASSPQGNTEAFF. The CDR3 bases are TGTGCCAGCTCACCGCAGGGCAACACTGAAGCTTTCTTT.

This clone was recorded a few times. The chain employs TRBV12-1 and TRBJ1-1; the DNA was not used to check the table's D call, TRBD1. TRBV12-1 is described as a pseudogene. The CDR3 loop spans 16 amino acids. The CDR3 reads CASSFDYRALNTEAFF. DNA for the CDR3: TGTGCCAGCAGCTTTGATTACAGGGCGCTGAACACTGAAGCTTTCTTT.

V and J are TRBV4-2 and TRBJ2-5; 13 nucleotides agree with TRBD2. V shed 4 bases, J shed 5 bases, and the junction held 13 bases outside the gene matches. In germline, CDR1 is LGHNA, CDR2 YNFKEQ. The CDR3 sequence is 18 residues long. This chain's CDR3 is CASSRLTSGGAYGETQYF. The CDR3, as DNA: TGTGCCAGCAGCCGGCTAACTAGCGGGGGGGCTTACGGCGAGACCCAGTACTTC.

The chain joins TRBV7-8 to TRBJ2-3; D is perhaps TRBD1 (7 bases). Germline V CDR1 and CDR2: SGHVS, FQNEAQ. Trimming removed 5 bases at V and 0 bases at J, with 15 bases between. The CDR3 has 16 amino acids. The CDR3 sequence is CASSDQTGRSTDTQYF. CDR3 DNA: TGTGCCAGCAGCGATCAGACAGGGAGGAGCACAGATACGCAGTATTTT.

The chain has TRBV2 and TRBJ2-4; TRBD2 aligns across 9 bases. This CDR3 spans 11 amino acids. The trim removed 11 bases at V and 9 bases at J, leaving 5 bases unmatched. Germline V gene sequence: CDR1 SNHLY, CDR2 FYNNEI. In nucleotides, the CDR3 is TGTGCCGGCGGGGGGGACGGCATTCAGTACTTC. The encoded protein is CAGGGDGIQYF.

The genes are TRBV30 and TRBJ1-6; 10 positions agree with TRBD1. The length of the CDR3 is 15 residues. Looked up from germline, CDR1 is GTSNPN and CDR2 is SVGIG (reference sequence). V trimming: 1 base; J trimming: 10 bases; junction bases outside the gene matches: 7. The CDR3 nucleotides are TGTGCCTGGAGTGAGACGGACAGGGGGTCCTCACCCCTCCACTTT. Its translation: CAWSETDRGSSPLHF.

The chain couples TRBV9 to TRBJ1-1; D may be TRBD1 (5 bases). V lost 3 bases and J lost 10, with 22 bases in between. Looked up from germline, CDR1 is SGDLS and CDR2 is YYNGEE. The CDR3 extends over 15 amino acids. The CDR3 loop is CASSALGGVLGVAFF. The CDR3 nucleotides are TGTGCCAGCAGCGCTCTGGGAGGGGTCCTTGGTGTAGCTTTCTTT.

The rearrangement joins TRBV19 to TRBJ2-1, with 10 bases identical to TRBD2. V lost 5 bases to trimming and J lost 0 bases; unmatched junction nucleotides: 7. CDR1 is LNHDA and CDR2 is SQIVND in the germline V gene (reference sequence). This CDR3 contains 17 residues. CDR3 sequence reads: CASSSRTSGSSYNEQFF. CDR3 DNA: TGTGCCAGTAGTTCCAGGACTAGCGGAAGCTCCTACAATGAGCAGTTCTTC.

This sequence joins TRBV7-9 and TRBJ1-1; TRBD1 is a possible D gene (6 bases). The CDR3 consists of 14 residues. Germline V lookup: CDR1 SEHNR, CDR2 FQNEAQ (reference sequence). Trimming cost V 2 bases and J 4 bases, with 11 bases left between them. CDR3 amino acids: CASSLSTGFTEAFF. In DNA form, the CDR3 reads TGTGCCAGCAGCTTATCCACAGGGTTCACTGAAGCTTTCTTT.

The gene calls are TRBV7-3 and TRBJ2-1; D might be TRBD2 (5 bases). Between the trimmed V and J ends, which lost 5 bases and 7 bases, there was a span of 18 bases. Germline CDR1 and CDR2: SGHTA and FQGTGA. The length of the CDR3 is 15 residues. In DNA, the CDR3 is TGTGCCAGCAGCCCTACCACGCTAGCAGGAAATGAGCAGTTCTTC. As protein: CASSPTTLAGNEQFF.